A single sample gave rise to the 24 T cell receptor beta chains below, sequenced in a study of vaccination and CD4 T cells after COVID-19. An Oncomine TCR Beta short-read assay was used to sequence the DNA from cultured CD4+ T cells. TCRdb fed the PCR reads into MiXCR, producing one record per CDR3 protein. Of about 15,000 distinct CDR3 sequences listed, approximately 64% are singletons. These TCRs' antigens remain unknown. Treatment here: approximately 10-day PBMC culture with coronavirus spike peptide pools or control peptides (ViraFEST assay). Sequencing input: CD4+ T cells from blood, cultured in vitro. The receptor set was obtained from a human donor who had recovered from COVID-19.

V gene TRBV6-5 combines with J gene TRBJ2-7; D is perhaps TRBD2 (6 bases). The length of the CDR3 is 14 residues. V lost 4 bases, J lost 3 bases, and 13 bases lay in between. Germline values: CDR1 MNHEY, CDR2 SVGAGI. Here the CDR3 reads CASSSTPGDYEQYF. The CDR3 DNA is TGTGCCAGCAGTTCGACACCGGGAGACTACGAGCAGTACTTC.

The chain employs TRBV30 and TRBJ2-1, with 9 bases identical to TRBD2. Germline V gene lookup returns CDR1 GTSNPN and CDR2 SVGIG (reference sequence). The CDR3 has 19 amino acids. With 3 bases clipped from V and 5 bases from J, the junction kept 20 bases outside the gene matches. The CDR3 DNA follows: TGTGCCTGGAGCCCCCTGCTAGCGGGACTGGGCGGGCACAACAATGAGCAGTTCTTC. Protein sequence: CAWSPLLAGLGGHNNEQFF.

This clonotype showed up just once. In DNA form, the CDR3 reads TGTGCCAGCAGTGACAGCTCGTATAGCAATCAGCCCCAGCATTTT. This gives the protein CASSDSSYSNQPQHF. V gene TRBV28 combines with J gene TRBJ1-5; D may be TRBD1 (5 bases). Trimming stripped 5 bases from V and 0 bases from J, with 11 bases between. The CDR3 has 15 residues. CDR1 and CDR2 from the germline V gene are MDHEN and SYDVKM.

Only a few counts were recorded for this clonotype. The genes are TRBV10-1 and TRBJ1-6, with a possible D match to TRBD1 (5 bases). The CDR3 consists of 14 residues. The germline V gene encodes CDR1 WNHNN and CDR2 SYGVQD (reference sequence). Trimming removed 3 bases from V and 7 bases from J, with 10 bases in between. The chain's CDR3 is CASSEARANSPLHF. Written as DNA, the CDR3 is TGCGCCAGCAGTGAAGCCAGGGCAAATTCACCCCTCCACTTT.

The V call is TRBV29-1, the J call TRBJ2-7, with D possibly being TRBD2 (5 bases). Deletions cut 5 bases from V and 4 bases from J, with 12 bases between. The CDR3 sequence is 12 residues long. The V gene's germline CDR1 is SQVTM and CDR2 ANQGSEA. CDR3 amino acids: CSVMVSGYEQYF. The CDR3 DNA reads TGCAGCGTTATGGTATCGGGGTACGAGCAGTACTTC.

The genes are TRBV10-3 and TRBJ1-6; perhaps TRBD1 as D (5 bases). The germline V and J ends were trimmed by 0 bases and 9 bases, with 12 bases remaining between them. This CDR3 has 15 amino acids. CDR1 is ENHRY and CDR2 is SYGVKD in the germline V gene. DNA of the CDR3: TGTGCCATCAGTGAGTCAGGACCCGGGGGTTCACCCCTCCACTTT. This translates into CAISESGPGGSPLHF.

The V call is TRBV6-4, the J call TRBJ2-1; no definite D call. With 3 bases removed from V and 0 bases from J, the gap between germline ends came to 3 bases. There are 13 residues in the CDR3. From germline, CDR1 is MRHNA and CDR2 SNTAGT. DNA for the CDR3: TGTGCCAGCAGTGAGAGCTCCTACAATGAGCAGTTCTTC. Protein: CASSESSYNEQFF.

This rearrangement joins TRBV20-1 to TRBJ1-5; D is ambiguous. Germline values: CDR1 DFQATT, CDR2 SNEGSKA (reference sequence). The CDR3 totals 15 residues. The V end lost 3 bases, the J end lost 0 bases, and 12 bases lay between the germline ends. CDR3 nucleotide sequence: TGCAGTGCTAGGGAGGCAGTGGCTAGCAATCAGCCCCAGCATTTT. It is translated as CSAREAVASNQPQHF.

The chain employs TRBV20-1 and TRBJ2-3; 12 positions agree with TRBD2. Looked up from germline, CDR1 is DFQATT and CDR2 is SNEGSKA (reference sequence). With 6 bases clipped from V and 7 bases from J, the junction kept 8 bases outside the gene matches. The CDR3 is 14 residues long. The CDR3 DNA is TGCAGTGCCAGTGGACTAGCGGGACTTAATACGCAGTATTTT. Translated, it gives CSASGLAGLNTQYF.

The chain couples TRBV28 to TRBJ2-7; a possible D gene is TRBD2 (5 bases). This CDR3 is 11 amino acids long. The V end was cut by 4 bases, the J end by 6 bases, with 7 bases between. Germline loops: CDR1 MDHEN, CDR2 SYDVKM. The CDR3 nucleotides are TGTGCCAGCAGTTGGGCGGGCGAGCAGTACTTC. Translation gives CASSWAGEQYF.

This sequence joins TRBV19 and TRBJ2-2, with unresolved D. Germline V gene sequence: CDR1 LNHDA, CDR2 SQIVND (reference sequence). The germline V and J ends were trimmed by 2 bases and 4 bases, with 8 bases remaining between them. The CDR3 is 14 residues long. The CDR3 is CASSITEVTGELFF. Here the CDR3 DNA reads TGTGCCAGTAGTATAACAGAGGTCACCGGGGAGCTGTTTTTT. The whole variable domain, remainder taken from reference TRBV19 and TRBJ2-2, is DGGITQSPKYLFRKEGQNVTLSCEQNLNHDAMYWYRQDPGQGLRLIYYSQIVNDFQKGDIAEGYSVSREKKESFPLTVTSAQKNPTAFYLCASSITEVTGELFFGEGSRLTVL.

This clonotype was detected only a few times. This chain connects TRBV24-1 to TRBJ2-1, with a possible D match to TRBD2 (7 bases). This CDR3 has 14 amino acids. Trimming left V 10 bases short and J 6 bases short, with 18 bases between. Germline CDR1 KGHDR, CDR2 SFDVKD. The CDR3 loop is CATRNPGEGNEQFF. The DNA for the CDR3 is TGTGCCACAAGGAACCCAGGGGAGGGCAATGAGCAGTTCTTC.

The rearrangement joins TRBV7-2 to TRBJ2-5; TRBD2 aligns across 10 bases. J lost 5 bases, V lost 3 bases, and 21 bases had no gene match. Germline lookup yields CDR1 SGHTA and CDR2 FQGNSA. The CDR3 has 20 residues. The CDR3 region has the DNA TGTGCCAGCAGCTTTTATTACATAAGGCTAGCGGGAGCGGAGTGGGAGACCCAGTACTTC. Protein: CASSFYYIRLAGAEWETQYF.

The chain carries TRBV20-1 and TRBJ2-7; no definite D call. V was pared by 0 bases and J by 5 bases, with 11 bases between. CDR1 and CDR2 (germline): DFQATT, SNEGSKA (reference sequence). The CDR3 has 13 amino acids. The CDR3 DNA follows: TGCAGTGCTAGAGATCCACTACCCCACGAGCAGTACTTC. Encoded protein: CSARDPLPHEQYF.

As regards this clonotype: One end of the junction does not line up with germline, which may come from a read error. The chain uses TRBV24-1 and TRBJ2-3, with TRBD2 identical over 7 bases. This CDR3 spans 11 amino acids. Germline V lookup: CDR1 KGHDR, CDR2 SFDVKD. The CDR3 loop reads CATAGGGDYDF. The CDR3 DNA follows: TGTGCCACCGCAGGCGGCGGGGACTATGATTTT.

This chain uses TRBV7-2 with TRBJ1-2, with D hard to call. The V gene lost 3 bases and the J gene lost 8 bases, with 10 bases spanning the gap. The length of the CDR3 is 12 residues. Germline V CDR1 and CDR2: SGHTA, FQGNSA. CDR3 amino acids: CASSFLISGYTF. In DNA form, the CDR3 reads TGTGCCAGCAGCTTCTTGATAAGCGGCTACACCTTC.

This clonotype occurred a few times. The chain is built from TRBV11-2 and TRBJ1-2; D is uncertain. The CDR3 contains 17 residues. V was cut by 5 bases and J by 8 bases, with 27 bases left in between. Germline assignment: CDR1 SGHAT and CDR2 FQNNGV. CDR3 region: CASSIPNRPSGLRGYTF. Written as DNA, the CDR3 is TGTGCCAGCAGCATACCGAATCGGCCCTCTGGTTTGCGGGGCTACACCTTC. The full variable domain, completed using reference TRBV11-2 and TRBJ1-2, is EAGVAQSPRYKIIEKRQSVAFWCNPISGHATLYWYQQILGQGPKLLIQFQNNGVVDDSQLPKDRFSAERLKGVDSTLKIQPAKLEDSAVYLCASSIPNRPSGLRGYTFGSGTRLTVV.

This clonotype was recorded a few times. V is TRBV10-3 and J is TRBJ1-5; tentative D call: TRBD1 (6 bases). From germline, CDR1 is ENHRY and CDR2 SYGVKD. The V end lost 0 bases, the J end lost 6 bases, and 12 bases lay between the germline ends. The CDR3 is made up of 15 amino acids. The CDR3 here is CAISESAGVGQPQHF. As DNA, the CDR3 is TGTGCCATCAGTGAGTCGGCAGGGGTGGGTCAGCCCCAGCATTTT.

The chain recombines TRBV20-1 with TRBJ2-1, with 8 bases identical to TRBD1. This CDR3 contains 15 residues. Germline loops: CDR1 DFQATT, CDR2 SNEGSKA (reference sequence). The junction had 15 bases not matched to a gene; V was cut back by 6 bases and J by 8 bases. In DNA, the CDR3 is TGCAGTGCCCCTCACACAGGGGGGCGGTGGGATGAGCAGTTCTTC. It encodes CSAPHTGGRWDEQFF.

This chain connects TRBV10-2 to TRBJ2-7, with no clear D. The CDR3 is made up of 15 amino acids. CDR1 and CDR2 (germline): WSHSY, SAAADI. The V and J ends lost 0 bases and 1 base respectively, with 10 bases between them. The CDR3 DNA reads TGCGCCAGCAGTGAGTCGACTTTGGCTTCCTACGAGCAGTACTTC. Translated: CASSESTLASYEQYF.

The chain combines TRBV15 with TRBJ2-5; D possibly uses TRBD1 or TRBD2 (6 bases each). V lost 0 bases and J 4 bases, leaving 18 bases between the germline ends. The CDR3 covers 17 residues. Germline CDR1 is LNHNV and CDR2 is YYDKDF (reference sequence). The CDR3 sequence is CATSRDLNGGSRETQYF. The DNA for the CDR3 is TGTGCCACCAGCAGAGATCTCAACGGGGGCTCCAGAGAGACCCAGTACTTC. The variable domain in full, completed from reference TRBV15 and TRBJ2-5, reads DAMVIQNPRYQVTQFGKPVTLSCSQTLNHNVMYWYQQKSSQAPKLLFHYYDKDFNNEADTPDNFQSRRPNTSFCFLDIRSPGLGDTAMYLCATSRDLNGGSRETQYFGPGTRLLVL.

This chain joins TRBV20-1 and TRBJ2-1; TRBD1 aligns across 9 bases. The length of the CDR3 is 16 residues. The V gene's germline CDR1 is DFQATT and CDR2 SNEGSKA (reference sequence). Trimming at V came to 0 bases and at J to 6 bases, leaving 9 bases not matched to a gene. In DNA form, the CDR3 reads TGCAGTGCTAGAGATTGGGGGACAGGGACCCCCAATGAGCAGTTCTTC. Encoded protein: CSARDWGTGTPNEQFF.

The V call is TRBV7-2, the J call TRBJ2-3, with D possibly matching TRBD2 (6 bases). V was pared by 5 bases and J by 6 bases, with 12 bases between. In germline, CDR1 is SGHTA, CDR2 FQGNSA. The CDR3 runs to 13 residues. CDR3 nucleotides: TGTGCCAGCAGCCTGACTAGAGGGGATACGCAGTATTTT. Amino acid sequence: CASSLTRGDTQYF.

The rearrangement joins TRBV7-2 to TRBJ1-5; no clear D. The CDR3 length is 12 residues. Trimming stripped 2 bases from V and 7 bases from J, with 6 bases between. Germline V lookup: CDR1 SGHTA, CDR2 FQGNSA. The CDR3 DNA sequence: TGTGCCAGCAGCTTAAGAGGGCAGCCCCAGCATTTT. Protein product: CASSLRGQPQHF.